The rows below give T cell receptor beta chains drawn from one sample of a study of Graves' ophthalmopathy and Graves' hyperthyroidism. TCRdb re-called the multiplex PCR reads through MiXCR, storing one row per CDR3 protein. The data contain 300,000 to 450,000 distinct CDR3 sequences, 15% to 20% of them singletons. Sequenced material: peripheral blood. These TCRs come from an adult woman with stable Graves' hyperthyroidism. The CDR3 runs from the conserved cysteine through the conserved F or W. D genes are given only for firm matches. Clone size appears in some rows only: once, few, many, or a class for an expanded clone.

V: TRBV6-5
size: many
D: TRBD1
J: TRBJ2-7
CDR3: CASNRDRPYEQYF
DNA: TGTGCCAGCAATAGGGACAGGCCCTACGAGCAGTACTTC

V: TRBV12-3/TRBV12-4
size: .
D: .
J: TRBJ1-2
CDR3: CASTDDSYGYTF
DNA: TGTGCCAGCACCGACGATAGCTATGGCTACACCTTC

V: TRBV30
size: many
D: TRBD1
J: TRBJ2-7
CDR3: CAWRKDRSSYEQYF
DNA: TGTGCCTGGAGGAAGGACAGGAGCTCCTACGAGCAGTACTTC

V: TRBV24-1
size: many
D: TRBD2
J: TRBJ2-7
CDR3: CATSGGEYAFYEQYF
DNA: TGTGCCACCAGCGGGGGGGAATATGCGTTCTACGAGCAGTACTTC

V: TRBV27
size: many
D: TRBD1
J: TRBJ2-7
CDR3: CASSHRGPLDEQYF
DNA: TGTGCCAGCAGCCACAGGGGGCCCTTGGACGAGCAGTACTTC

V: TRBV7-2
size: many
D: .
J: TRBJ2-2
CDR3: CASSLARLANTGELFF
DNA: TGTGCCAGCAGCTTAGCCCGCCTAGCGAACACCGGGGAGCTGTTTTTT

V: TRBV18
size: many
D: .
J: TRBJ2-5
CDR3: CAMTEETQYF
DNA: TGTGCCATGACCGAAGAGACCCAGTACTTC

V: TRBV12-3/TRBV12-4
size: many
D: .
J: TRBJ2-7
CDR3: CASSPPLQTYEQYF
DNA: TGTGCCAGCAGTCCCCCCCTCCAGACCTACGAGCAGTACTTC

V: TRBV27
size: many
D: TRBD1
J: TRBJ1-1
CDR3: CASRTGYTEAFF
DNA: TGTGCCAGCAGGACAGGGTACACTGAAGCTTTCTTT

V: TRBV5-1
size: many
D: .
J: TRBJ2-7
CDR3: CASSLATGDEQYF
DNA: TGCGCCAGCAGCTTGGCCACGGGGGACGAGCAGTACTTC

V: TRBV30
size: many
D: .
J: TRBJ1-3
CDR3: CAWASTSGNTIYF
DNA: TGTGCCTGGGCCAGCACCTCTGGAAACACCATATATTTT

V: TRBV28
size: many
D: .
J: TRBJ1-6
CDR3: CASSLSYSPLHF
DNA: TGTGCCAGCAGTTTATCTTATTCACCCCTCCACTTT

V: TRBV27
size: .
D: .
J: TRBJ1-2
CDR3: CASSLQVHGGYTF
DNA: TGTGCCAGCAGTTTACAGGTGCACGGTGGCTACACCTTC

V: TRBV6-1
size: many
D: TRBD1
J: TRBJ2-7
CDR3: CASSVVLLTGTGGYEQYF
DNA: TGTGCCAGCAGTGTGGTCTTGCTAACCGGGACAGGGGGCTACGAGCAGTACTTC

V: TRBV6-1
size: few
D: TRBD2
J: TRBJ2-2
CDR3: CASSRHGTTNTGELFF
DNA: TGTGCCAGCAGTCGTCACGGGACTACGAACACCGGGGAGCTGTTTTTT

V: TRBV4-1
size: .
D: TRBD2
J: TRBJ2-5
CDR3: CASSQGGREAKETQYF
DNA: TGCGCCAGCAGCCAAGGAGGGCGGGAGGCCAAAGAGACCCAGTACTTC

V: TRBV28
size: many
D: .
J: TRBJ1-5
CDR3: CASSLRNQPQHF
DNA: TGTGCCAGCAGTCTGAGGAATCAGCCCCAGCATTTT

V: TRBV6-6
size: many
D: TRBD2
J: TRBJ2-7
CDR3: CASSSLRVSGRFFLREQYF
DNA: TGTGCCAGCAGTTCCCTCCGGGTTAGCGGGAGGTTCTTTTTGCGCGAGCAGTACTTC

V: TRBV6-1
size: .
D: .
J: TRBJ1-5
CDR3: CASEAVGGEQPQHF
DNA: TGTGCCAGCGAGGCAGTTGGGGGGGAACAGCCCCAGCATTTT

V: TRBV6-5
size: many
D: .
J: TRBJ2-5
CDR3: CASSPTLTVETQYF
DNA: TGTGCCAGCAGTCCCACCTTGACAGTGGAGACCCAGTACTTC

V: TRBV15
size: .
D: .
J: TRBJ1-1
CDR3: CATSREAGLSEAFF
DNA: TGTGCCACCAGCAGGGAGGCAGGGTTGAGCGAAGCTTTCTTT

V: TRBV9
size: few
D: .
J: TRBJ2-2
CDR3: CASSVVSHAGELFF
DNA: TGTGCCAGCAGCGTAGTCAGCCACGCCGGGGAGCTGTTTTTT

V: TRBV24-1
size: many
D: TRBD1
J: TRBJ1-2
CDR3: CATSESGGNYGYTF
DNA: TGTGCCACCAGTGAGTCAGGGGGCAACTATGGCTACACCTTC

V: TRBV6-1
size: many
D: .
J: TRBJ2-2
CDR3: CASSERLVGGELFF
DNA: TGTGCCAGCAGTGAACGACTAGTTGGCGGGGAGCTGTTTTTT

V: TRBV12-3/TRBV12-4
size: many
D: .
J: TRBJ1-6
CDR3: CASSFIGALNSPLHF
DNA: TGTGCCAGCAGTTTCATCGGAGCCTTAAATTCACCCCTCCACTTT

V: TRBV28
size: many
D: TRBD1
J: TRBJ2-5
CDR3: CASSLTGGSETQYF
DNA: TGTGCCAGCAGTTTGACAGGGGGTAGTGAGACCCAGTACTTC

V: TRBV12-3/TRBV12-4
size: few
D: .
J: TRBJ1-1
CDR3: CASSLAVSTSPEAFF
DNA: TGTGCCAGCAGTTTGGCGGTCTCGACATCGCCTGAAGCTTTCTTT

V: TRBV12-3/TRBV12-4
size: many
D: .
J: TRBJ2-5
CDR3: CASSLGYQETQYF
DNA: TGTGCCAGCTCGTTGGGGTACCAAGAGACCCAGTACTTC

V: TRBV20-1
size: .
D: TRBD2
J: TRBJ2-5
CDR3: CSARDPLLAGAKTQYF
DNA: TGCAGTGCTAGGGACCCCCTCCTAGCGGGAGCGAAGACCCAGTACTTC

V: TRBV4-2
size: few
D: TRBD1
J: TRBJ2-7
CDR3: CASSPPDRGDHEQYF
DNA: TGTGCCAGCAGCCCTCCGGACAGGGGGGACCACGAGCAGTACTTC

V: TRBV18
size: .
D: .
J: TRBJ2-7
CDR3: CASSPIRAVDEQYF
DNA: TGTGCCAGCTCACCAATTAGGGCTGTAGACGAGCAGTACTTC

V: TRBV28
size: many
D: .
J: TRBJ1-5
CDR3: CASSPLDSTNQPQHF
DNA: TGTGCCAGCAGTCCCTTGGACAGCACAAATCAGCCCCAGCATTTT

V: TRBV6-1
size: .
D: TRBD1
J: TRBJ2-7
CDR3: CASRRGDRGYEQYF
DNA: TGTGCCAGCAGGCGGGGGGACAGGGGTTACGAGCAGTACTTC

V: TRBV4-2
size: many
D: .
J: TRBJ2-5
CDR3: CASSQVIGGQETQYF
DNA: TGTGCCAGCAGCCAAGTCATCGGAGGCCAAGAGACCCAGTACTTC

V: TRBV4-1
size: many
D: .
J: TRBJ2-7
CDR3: CASSQSATMYYEQYF
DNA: TGCGCCAGCAGCCAGAGCGCGACTATGTACTACGAGCAGTACTTC